This T cell receptor (beta chain) was obtained from a study of T cells in women clearing cervical HPV infection. Study details: With HLA typing for only a few women, HLA confounding remains possible.

Libraries were prepared by immunoSEQ multiplex PCR; TCRdb keeps only in-frame clonotypes and omits some of them. The sample table includes about 31,000 clones. CDR1 is DFQATT and CDR2 is SNEGSKA in the germline V gene (reference sequence). The CDR3 runs 13 residues. With respect to this clone: One end of the junction does not line up with germline, which may come from a read error. The read comes to an end 3 residues before the CDR3 does, leaving the germline J gene to fill in the end. The same CDR3 can be traced to other DNA sequences in this sample.

The sequencing input was blood buffy coat. V usage is TRBV20-1 and J usage is TRBJ1-3; maybe TRBD1 (5 bases). This TCR derives from a woman aged 18-70 years with a cervical HPV16 infection that either progressed to CIN3+ or cleared (not recorded which). The CDR3 is CSARQEGRNTIYF. The CDR3 bases that were read are TGCAGTGCTAGGCAAGAGGGGCGAAACACA.